A selection of T cell receptor beta chains follows, all from one sample in a study of blood T cells in healthy people across ages. TCRdb ran MiXCR on the 5' RACE reads and lists one entry per CDR3 protein. The sample lists about 1.5 million distinct CDR3 sequences, around 40% seen once, with about 3.8% in the top ten. The source material was blood. These receptors originate from a woman under 30 in good health. CDR3s include the opening cysteine and the closing phenylalanine or tryptophan. The D gene is left open where the match is weak. Some rows have no size entry. The others give once, few or many, or a class for an expanded clone.

TRBD2,-,TRBV12-3/TRBV12-4,TRBJ2-3,CASSLFRLAIDTQYF,TGTGCCAGCAGTTTATTTCGACTAGCGATAGATACGCAGTATTTT
-,-,TRBV7-2,TRBJ2-7,CASSTYRGGYEQYF,TGTGCCAGCAGCACCTACAGGGGGGGCTACGAGCAGTACTTC
-,few,TRBV28,TRBJ2-5,CASSPPIGTQYF,TGTGCCAGCAGTCCCCCTATTGGGACCCAGTACTTC
-,-,TRBV20-1,TRBJ2-7,CSARDPVSYEQYF,TGCAGTGCTAGAGATCCGGTCTCCTACGAGCAGTACTTC
-,-,TRBV7-2,TRBJ2-1,CASSLAGGLTGGQFF,TGTGCCAGCAGCTTAGCCGGGGGGCTCACAGGTGGGCAGTTCTTT
-,-,TRBV12-3/TRBV12-4,TRBJ1-4,CASSPRTEKLFF,TGTGCCAGCAGTCCACGGACTGAAAAACTGTTTTTT
-,-,TRBV11-2,TRBJ2-7,CASSLQGVYNEQYF,TGTGCCAGCAGCTTACAGGGAGTATACAATGAGCAGTACTTC
TRBD1,-,TRBV6-2/TRBV6-3,TRBJ2-2,CASRPTGGAGELFF,TGTGCCAGCAGACCAACAGGGGGTGCCGGGGAGCTGTTTTTT
-,-,TRBV7-9,TRBJ2-4,CASSFTIANIQYF,TGTGCCAGCAGCTTCACAATTGCGAACATTCAGTACTTC
-,few,TRBV5-5,TRBJ1-1,CASSFRVFANTEAFF,TGTGCCAGCAGCTTCAGGGTTTTTGCGAACACTGAAGCTTTCTTT
TRBD1,-,TRBV7-9,TRBJ2-7,CASSQTGVLREQYF,TGTGCCAGCAGCCAGACAGGGGTCTTAAGGGAGCAGTACTTC
-,-,TRBV6-5,TRBJ1-2,CASSDQGKDGYTF,TGTGCCAGCAGTGACCAGGGGAAAGATGGCTACACCTTC
-,once,TRBV4-3,TRBJ1-2,CARSQDGSGFDGYTF,TGCGCCAGGAGTCAAGATGGCAGTGGGTTTGATGGCTACACCTTC
TRBD2,few,TRBV27,TRBJ2-3,CASRIQLAGGPGDTQYF,TGTGCCAGCAGGATTCAGTTAGCGGGAGGGCCGGGAGATACGCAGTATTTT
TRBD1,-,TRBV7-2,TRBJ2-1,CASDRPGTGRYNEQFF,TGTGCCAGCGATCGGCCCGGGACAGGGAGGTACAATGAGCAGTTCTTC
-,-,TRBV9,TRBJ2-1,CASSAGLGGHNEQFF,TGTGCCAGCAGCGCCGGACTAGGGGGCCACAATGAGCAGTTCTTC
TRBD1,many,TRBV28,TRBJ1-1,CASSRTGLNTEAFF,TGTGCCAGCAGTAGGACAGGGTTGAACACTGAAGCTTTCTTT
TRBD2,-,TRBV20-1,TRBJ2-1,CSARGSGGDPSSYNEQFF,TGCAGTGCGAGGGGCAGCGGGGGAGACCCCAGCTCCTACAATGAGCAGTTCTTC
-,few,TRBV5-1,TRBJ2-7,CASSLAASGGYNEQYF,TGCGCCAGCAGCTTGGCCGCAAGCGGAGGTTACAATGAGCAGTACTTC
-,once,TRBV6-5,TRBJ2-1,CASTNLGSGSYEQFF,TGTGCCAGCACTAACTTAGGGTCGGGTTCGTATGAGCAGTTCTTC
-,few,TRBV4-3,TRBJ1-2,CASSKGRGSYGYTF,TGCGCCAGCAGCAAAGGACGAGGGTCCTATGGCTACACCTTC
-,-,TRBV20-1,TRBJ2-3,CSAENRETDTQYF,TGCAGTGCTGAGAACAGGGAGACAGATACGCAGTATTTT
-,once,TRBV2,TRBJ2-1,CASSGARWGEQFF,TGTGCCAGCAGCGGGGCCCGATGGGGTGAGCAGTTCTTC
-,-,TRBV4-3,TRBJ1-3,CASSQVRGNTIYF,TGCGCCAGCAGCCAAGTTAGGGGAAACACCATATATTTT
-,once,TRBV9,TRBJ2-3,CASSPGRGTSTDTQYF,TGTGCCAGCAGCCCCGGACGTGGGACTAGCACAGATACGCAGTATTTT
TRBD2,-,TRBV4-3,TRBJ2-3,CASSQDLAGGRGTDTQYF,TGCGCCAGCAGCCAAGATCTAGCGGGGGGGCGAGGCACAGATACGCAGTATTTT
TRBD2,few,TRBV7-2,TRBJ2-1,CASSFDPRTSGRANEQFF,TGTGCCAGCAGCTTCGACCCACGAACTAGCGGGAGGGCCAATGAGCAGTTCTTC
-,-,TRBV30,TRBJ1-1,CAYAERTEAFF,TGTGCTTATGCCGAGAGGACTGAAGCTTTCTTT